This TCR beta chain was retrieved from a study of blood T cell repertoires in COVID-19. Overall study context: COVID-19 samples collected from the United States, Italy and Spain covered acute and convalescent phases.

Original processing methods: Estimates of nucleated cell counts were drawn from the amplification of reference gene primers. Method: immunoSEQ multiplex PCR; TCRdb's copy keeps in-frame clones and lacks some. That table gives V, J and clone size, and the DNA gave D and trimming. Here the sample spans approximately 250,000 clones, 85% to 90% being singletons. Patients in Seattle were enrolled during active infection, then followed longitudinally. The CDR3 has 17 amino acids. J was trimmed by 7 bases and V by 0 bases; bases with no gene match: 8. The germline V gene encodes CDR1 SGHAT and CDR2 FQNNGV. The sequenced sample consisted of peripheral blood. V gene TRBV11-2 combines with J gene TRBJ2-1; 11 bases are shared with TRBD2. The sequence came from a woman aged 55 to 70 with COVID-19, enrolled during active disease. DNA for the CDR3: TGTGCCAGCAGCTTAGATCCCACTAGCGGGAGTAGAAATGAGCAGTTCTTC. As protein: CASSLDPTSGSRNEQFF.